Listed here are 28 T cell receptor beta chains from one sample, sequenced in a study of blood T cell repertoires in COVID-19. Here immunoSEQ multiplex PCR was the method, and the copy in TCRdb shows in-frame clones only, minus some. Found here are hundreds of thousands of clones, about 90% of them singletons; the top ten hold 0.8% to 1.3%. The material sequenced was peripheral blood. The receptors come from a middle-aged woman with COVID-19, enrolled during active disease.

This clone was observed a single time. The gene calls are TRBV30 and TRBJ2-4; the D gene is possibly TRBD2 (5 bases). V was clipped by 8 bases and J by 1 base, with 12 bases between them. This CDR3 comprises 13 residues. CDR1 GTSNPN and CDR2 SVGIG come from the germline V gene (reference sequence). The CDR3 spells CALEVGAKNIQYF. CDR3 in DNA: TGTGCCCTGGAGGTAGGGGCCAAAAACATTCAGTACTTC.

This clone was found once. The CDR3 DNA reads TGTGCCAGCAGCCCAACTAGCGCCCGCTCCTACGAGCAGTACTTC. This encodes CASSPTSARSYEQYF. The V call is TRBV7-9, the J call TRBJ2-7, with TRBD2 identical over 7 bases. The junction had 7 bases not matched to a gene; V was cut back by 5 bases and J by 0 bases. Germline CDR1 reads SEHNR; CDR2 reads FQNEAQ (reference sequence). The CDR3 extends over 15 amino acids.

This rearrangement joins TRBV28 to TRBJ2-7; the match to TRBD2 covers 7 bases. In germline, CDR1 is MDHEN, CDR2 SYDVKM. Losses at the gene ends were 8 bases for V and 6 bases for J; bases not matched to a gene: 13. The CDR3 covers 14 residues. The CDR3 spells CASRLRGSITEQYF. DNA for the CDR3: TGTGCCAGCCGCCTGCGCGGGAGTATAACCGAGCAGTACTTC.

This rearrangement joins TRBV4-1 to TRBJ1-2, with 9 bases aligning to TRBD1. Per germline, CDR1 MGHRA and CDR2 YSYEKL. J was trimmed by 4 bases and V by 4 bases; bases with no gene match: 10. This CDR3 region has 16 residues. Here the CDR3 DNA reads TGCGCCAGCAGCCTAGAAGGAGTGACAGGGGGCTATGGCTACACCTTC. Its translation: CASSLEGVTGGYGYTF.

In nucleotides, the CDR3 is TGTGCCAGTAGTTGGGCGGGAGGCTCCTACAATGAGCAGTTCTTC. It codes for CASSWAGGSYNEQFF. The chain couples TRBV19 to TRBJ2-1; 8 bases agree with TRBD2. The germline V gene has CDR1 LNHDA and CDR2 SQIVND (reference sequence). CDR3 size: 15 residues. After removal of 5 bases from V and 0 bases from J, the junction contained 3 bases not matched to a gene. The whole variable domain, filled in from reference TRBV19 and TRBJ2-1, reads DGGITQSPKYLFRKEGQNVTLSCEQNLNHDAMYWYRQDPGQGLRLIYYSQIVNDFQKGDIAEGYSVSREKKESFPLTVTSAQKNPTAFYLCASSWAGGSYNEQFFGPGTRLTVL.

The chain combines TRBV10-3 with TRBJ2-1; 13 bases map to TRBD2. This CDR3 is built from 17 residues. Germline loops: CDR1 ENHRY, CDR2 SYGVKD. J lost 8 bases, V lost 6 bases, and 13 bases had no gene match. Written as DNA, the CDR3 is TGTGCCATCAGAGCGCCCCTACTAGCGGGGGGGCCGGATGAGCAGTTCTTC. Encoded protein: CAIRAPLLAGGPDEQFF.

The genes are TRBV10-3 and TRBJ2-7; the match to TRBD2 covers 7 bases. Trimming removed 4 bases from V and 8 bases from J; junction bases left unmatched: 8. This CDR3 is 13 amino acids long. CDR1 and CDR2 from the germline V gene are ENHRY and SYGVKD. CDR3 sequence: CAISVAGEAQQYF. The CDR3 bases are TGTGCCATCAGTGTTGCGGGAGAAGCGCAGCAGTACTTC.

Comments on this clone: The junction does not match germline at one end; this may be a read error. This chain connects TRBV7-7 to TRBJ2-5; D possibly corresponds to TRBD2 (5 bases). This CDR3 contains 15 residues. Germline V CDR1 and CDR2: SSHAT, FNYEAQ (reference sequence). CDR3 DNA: TGTGCTAGCAGCCAGTTGGGTCTAGGAGGAGGAGACCAGTACTTC. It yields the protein CASSQLGLGGGDQYF. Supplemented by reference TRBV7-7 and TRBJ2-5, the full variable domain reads GAGVSQSPRYKVTKRGQDVTLRCDPISSHATLYWYQQALGQGPEFLTYFNYEAQPDKSGLPSDRFSAERPEGSISTLTIQRTEQRDSAMYRCASSQLGLGGGDQYFGPGTRLLVL.

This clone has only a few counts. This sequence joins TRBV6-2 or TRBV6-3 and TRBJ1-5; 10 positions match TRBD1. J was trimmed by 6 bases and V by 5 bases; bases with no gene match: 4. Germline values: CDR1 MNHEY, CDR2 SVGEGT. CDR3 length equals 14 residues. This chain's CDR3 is CASSPTGGPQPQHF. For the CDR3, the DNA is TGTGCCAGCAGTCCGACAGGGGGCCCTCAGCCCCAGCATTTT.

CDR3: CASSVRPSGYQETQYF. CDR3 coding DNA: TGTGCCAGCAGCGTAAGGCCTAGCGGGTACCAAGAGACCCAGTACTTC. This chain uses TRBV11-1 with TRBJ2-5; 8 bases are shared with TRBD2. CDR1 is SGHAT, CDR2 FQDESV, per germline (reference sequence). With 5 bases clipped from V and 0 bases from J, the junction kept 8 bases outside the gene matches. The length of the CDR3 is 16 residues.

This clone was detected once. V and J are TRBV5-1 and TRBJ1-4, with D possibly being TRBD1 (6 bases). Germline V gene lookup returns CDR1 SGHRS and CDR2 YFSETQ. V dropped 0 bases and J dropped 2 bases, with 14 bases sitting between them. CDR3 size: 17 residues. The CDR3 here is CASSLGTGLGTNEKLFF. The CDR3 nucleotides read TGCGCCAGCAGCTTGGGCACAGGGCTTGGGACTAATGAAAAACTGTTTTTT. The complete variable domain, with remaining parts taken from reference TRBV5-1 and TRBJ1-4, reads KAGVTQTPRYLIKTRGQQVTLSCSPISGHRSVSWYQQTPGQGLQFLFEYFSETQRNKGNFPGRFSGRQFSNSRSEMNVSTLELGDSALYLCASSLGTGLGTNEKLFFGSGTQLSVL.

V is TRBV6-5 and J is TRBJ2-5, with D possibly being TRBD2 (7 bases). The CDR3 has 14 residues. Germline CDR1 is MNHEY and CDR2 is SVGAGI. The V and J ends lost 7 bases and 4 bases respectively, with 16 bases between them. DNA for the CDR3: TGTGCCAGCAAAAAGCAGGGAGGGGGAGAGACCCAGTACTTC. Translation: CASKKQGGGETQYF.

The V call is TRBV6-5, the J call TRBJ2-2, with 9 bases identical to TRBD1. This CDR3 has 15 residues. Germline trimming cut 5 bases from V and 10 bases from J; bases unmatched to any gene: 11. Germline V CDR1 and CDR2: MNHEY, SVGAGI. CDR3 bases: TGTGCCAGCAGTACAAAAGGGACAGGGAAAGAGGAGCTGTTTTTT. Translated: CASSTKGTGKEELFF.

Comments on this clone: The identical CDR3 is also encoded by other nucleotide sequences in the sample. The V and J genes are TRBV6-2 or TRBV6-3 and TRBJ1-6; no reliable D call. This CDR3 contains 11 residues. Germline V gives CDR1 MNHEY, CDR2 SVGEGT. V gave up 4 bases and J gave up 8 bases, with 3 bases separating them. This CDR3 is CASSSYSPLHF. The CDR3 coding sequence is TGTGCCAGCAGTTCTTATTCACCCCTCCACTTT.

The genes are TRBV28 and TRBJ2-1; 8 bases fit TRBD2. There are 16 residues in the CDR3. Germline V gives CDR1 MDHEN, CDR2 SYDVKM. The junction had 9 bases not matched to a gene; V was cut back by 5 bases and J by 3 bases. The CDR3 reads CASSLRAGALYNEQFF. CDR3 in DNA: TGTGCCAGCAGTCTCAGAGCGGGGGCTCTCTACAATGAGCAGTTCTTC.

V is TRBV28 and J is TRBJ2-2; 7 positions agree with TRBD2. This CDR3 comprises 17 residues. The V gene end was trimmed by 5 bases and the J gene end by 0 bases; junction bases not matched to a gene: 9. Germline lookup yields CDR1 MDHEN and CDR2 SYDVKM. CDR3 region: CASSPIAGLANTGELFF. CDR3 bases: TGTGCCAGCAGTCCGATAGCGGGCCTCGCGAACACCGGGGAGCTGTTTTTT.

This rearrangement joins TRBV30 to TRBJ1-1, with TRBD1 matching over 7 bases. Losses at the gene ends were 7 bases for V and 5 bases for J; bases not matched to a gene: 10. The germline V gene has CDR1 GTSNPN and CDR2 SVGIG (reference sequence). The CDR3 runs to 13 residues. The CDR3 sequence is CASSTGYRTEAFF. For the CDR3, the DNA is TGTGCCTCGTCGACAGGGTATCGAACTGAAGCTTTCTTT. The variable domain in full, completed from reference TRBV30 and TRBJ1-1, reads SQTIHQWPATLVQPVGSPLSLECTVEGTSNPNLYWYRQAAGRGLQLLFYSVGIGQISSEVPQNLSASRPQDRQFILSSKKLLLSDSGFYLCASSTGYRTEAFFGQGTRLTVV.

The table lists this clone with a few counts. CDR3 region: CASSSRRQMNTEAFF. CDR3 nucleotides: TGTGCCAGCAGTTCCCGGAGGCAGATGAACACTGAAGCTTTCTTT. The J gene is TRBJ1-1, the V gene TRBV6-2 or TRBV6-3; D is undetermined. The CDR3 extends over 15 amino acids. Trimming cost V 4 bases and J 0 bases, with 12 bases left between them. Germline V gene lookup returns CDR1 MNHEY and CDR2 SVGEGT.

In DNA form, the CDR3 reads TGTGCCAGCAGTTCTGCGGGGAGCTCTGGAAACACCATATATTTT. Amino acid sequence: CASSSAGSSGNTIYF. The gene calls are TRBV6-5 and TRBJ1-3; D is uncertain. Trimming took off 4 bases at V and 0 bases at J, with 10 bases between the two ends. Germline assignment: CDR1 MNHEY and CDR2 SVGAGI. This CDR3 spans 15 amino acids.

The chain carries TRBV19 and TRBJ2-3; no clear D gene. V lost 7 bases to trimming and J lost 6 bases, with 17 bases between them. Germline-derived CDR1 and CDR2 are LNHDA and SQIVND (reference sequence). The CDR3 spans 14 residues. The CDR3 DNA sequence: TGTGCCAGTACCCCCGGCCCAGGAAGGGATACGCAGTATTTT. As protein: CASTPGPGRDTQYF.

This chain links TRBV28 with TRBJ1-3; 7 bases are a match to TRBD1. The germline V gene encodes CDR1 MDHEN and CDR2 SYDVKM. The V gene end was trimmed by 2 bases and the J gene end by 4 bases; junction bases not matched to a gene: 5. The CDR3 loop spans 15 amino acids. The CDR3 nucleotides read TGTGCCAGCAGTTTAGAGGGGGCGCCCGGAAACACCATATATTTT. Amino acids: CASSLEGAPGNTIYF.

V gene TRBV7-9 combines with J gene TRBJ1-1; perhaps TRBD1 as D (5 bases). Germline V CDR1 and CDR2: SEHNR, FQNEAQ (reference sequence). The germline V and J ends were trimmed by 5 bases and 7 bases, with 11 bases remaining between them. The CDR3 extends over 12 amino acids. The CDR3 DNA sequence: TGTGCCAGCAGCCTCGGGGGGAGTGAAGCTTTCTTT. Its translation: CASSLGGSEAFF. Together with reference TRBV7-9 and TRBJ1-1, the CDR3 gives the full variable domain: DTGVSQNPRHKITKRGQNVTFRCDPISEHNRLYWYRQTLGQGPEFLTYFQNEAQLEKSRLLSDRFSAERPKGSFSTLEIQRTEQGDSAMYLCASSLGGSEAFFGQGTRLTVV.

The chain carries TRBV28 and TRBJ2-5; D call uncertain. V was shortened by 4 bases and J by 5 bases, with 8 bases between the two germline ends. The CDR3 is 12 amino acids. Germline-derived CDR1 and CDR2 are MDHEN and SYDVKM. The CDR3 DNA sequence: TGTGCCAGCAGTTCGGGTGTGGAGACCCAGTACTTC. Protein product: CASSSGVETQYF.

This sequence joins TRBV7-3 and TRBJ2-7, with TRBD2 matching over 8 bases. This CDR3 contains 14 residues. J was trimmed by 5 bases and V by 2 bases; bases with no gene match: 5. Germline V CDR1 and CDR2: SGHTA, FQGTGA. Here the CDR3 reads CASSLSGGLDEQYF. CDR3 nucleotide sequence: TGTGCCAGCAGCTTATCGGGGGGGCTAGACGAGCAGTACTTC.

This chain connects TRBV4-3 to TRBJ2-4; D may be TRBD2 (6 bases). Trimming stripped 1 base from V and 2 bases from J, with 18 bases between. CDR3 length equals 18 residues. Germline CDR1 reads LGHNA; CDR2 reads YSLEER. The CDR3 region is CASSQVAGNHRSKNIQYF. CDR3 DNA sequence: TGCGCCAGCAGCCAAGTCGCGGGGAACCACCGCTCCAAAAACATTCAGTACTTC.

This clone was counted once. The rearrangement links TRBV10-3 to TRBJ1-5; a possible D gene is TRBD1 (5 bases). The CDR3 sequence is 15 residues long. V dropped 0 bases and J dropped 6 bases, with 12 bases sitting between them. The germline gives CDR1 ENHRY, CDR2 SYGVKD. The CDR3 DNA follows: TGTGCCATCAGTGAGTCCTTGGGGCGGGGTCAGCCCCAGCATTTT. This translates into CAISESLGRGQPQHF.

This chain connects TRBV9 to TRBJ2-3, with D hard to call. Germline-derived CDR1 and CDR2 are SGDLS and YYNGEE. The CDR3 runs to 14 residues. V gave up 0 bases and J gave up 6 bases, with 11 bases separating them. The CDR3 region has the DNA TGTGCCAGCAGCGTAGCTATTAATCCGGATACGCAGTATTTT. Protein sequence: CASSVAINPDTQYF. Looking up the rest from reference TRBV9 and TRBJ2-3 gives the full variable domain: DSGVTQTPKHLITATGQRVTLRCSPRSGDLSVYWYQQSLDQGLQFLIQYYNGEERAKGNILERFSAQQFPDLHSELNLSSLELGDSALYFCASSVAINPDTQYFGPGTRLTVL.

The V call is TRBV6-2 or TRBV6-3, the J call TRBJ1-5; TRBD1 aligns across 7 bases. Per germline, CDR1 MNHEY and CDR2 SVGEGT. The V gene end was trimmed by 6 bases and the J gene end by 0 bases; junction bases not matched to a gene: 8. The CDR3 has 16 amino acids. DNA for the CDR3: TGTGCCAGCAGCTATCTGGGACAGTATAGCAATCAGCCCCAGCATTTT. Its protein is CASSYLGQYSNQPQHF.